The clone carrying this T cell receptor (beta chain) was seen at least ten times. The CDR3 has 13 amino acids. V was clipped by 3 bases and J by 4 bases, with 9 bases between them. Germline CDR1 is LNHDA and CDR2 is SQIVND (reference sequence). The sample originates from a study of blood T cell repertoires in COVID-19. Study-level background: Some COVID-19 samples were acute and others convalescent; all came from the United States, Italy and Spain. Sample material is recorded as cDNA or gDNA derived from T cells, B-cell-depleted T cells, or PBMCs.

As processed by the authors: It was from reference gene primer amplification that nucleated cell counts were estimated. The method was immunoSEQ multiplex PCR; TCRdb's version includes in-frame clones alone and lacks a portion of them. That table supplies the V and J calls and clone size; D and trimming were determined from the DNA. This repertoire shows roughly 140,000 clones, about 84% found once; its top ten account for 13%. Material: peripheral blood. This sequence was found in a man aged 60 to 69 with active or convalescent COVID-19. The genes are TRBV19 and TRBJ2-5; maybe TRBD2 (6 bases). The CDR3 nucleotides read TGTGCCAGTAGTATTACTAGCAGAGAGACCCAGTACTTC. Amino acid sequence: CASSITSRETQYF.